A single sample is the source of the 3 T cell receptor beta chains below, sequenced in a study of blood T cell repertoires in COVID-19. TCRdb keeps only in-frame clones here, not all; method: immunoSEQ multiplex PCR. Of fewer than 80,000 clones in the sample, about 83% were seen once. The sequencing input was peripheral blood. The receptors stem from a man aged 30 to 45 with acute or convalescent COVID-19.

The chain is built from TRBV7-8 and TRBJ2-2, with 11 bases fitting TRBD2. Germline V lookup: CDR1 SGHVS, CDR2 FQNEAQ. The length of the CDR3 is 14 residues. V was pared by 5 bases and J by 9 bases, with 5 bases of the junction left unmatched. Written as DNA, the CDR3 is TGTGCCAGCAGCGTCAGACTAGCGGGACGGGAGCTGTTTTTT. Its protein is CASSVRLAGRELFF.

This clone occurred once. The chain employs TRBV27 and TRBJ2-1; 10 bases fit TRBD1. CDR1 is MNHEY and CDR2 is SMNVEV in the germline V gene (reference sequence). Losses at the gene ends were 6 bases for V and 4 bases for J; bases not matched to a gene: 6. The CDR3 runs to 15 residues. The CDR3 spells CASSPDRGRYNEQFF. CDR3 sequence (DNA): TGTGCCAGCAGCCCAGACAGGGGGCGTTACAATGAGCAGTTCTTC.

V usage is TRBV6-4 and J usage is TRBJ1-2, with 8 bases matching TRBD1. Germline trimming cut 5 bases from V and 4 bases from J; bases unmatched to any gene: 3. The CDR3 has 13 amino acids. Per germline, CDR1 MRHNA and CDR2 SNTAGT. DNA of the CDR3: TGTGCCAGCAGTTACGACAGGGGCTATGGCTACACCTTC. It yields the protein CASSYDRGYGYTF.